This T cell receptor beta chain was identified during a study of blood T cell repertoires in COVID-19. The CDR3 contains 17 residues. V was pared by 2 bases and J by 7 bases, with 12 bases of the junction left unmatched. Per the germline V gene, CDR1 is WSHSY and CDR2 is SAAADI. Sequencing used immunoSEQ multiplex PCR; TCRdb keeps in-frame clones, though not all of them. The table lists 210,000 or so clones, about four fifths of them singletons, with 2.9% in the top ten. The chain couples TRBV10-2 to TRBJ2-3; 10 bases fit TRBD1. Sequencing was carried out using peripheral blood. This sequence was found in a man in his fifties with active or convalescent COVID-19. DNA for the CDR3: TGCGCCAGCAGTGAGGCCTCCTGGACAGGGGGTGACTATACGCAGTATTTT. Translating gives CASSEASWTGGDYTQYF.